These 23 T cell receptor beta chains were all obtained from the same sample, sequenced in a study of human T cells and chemical hapten exposure. Someone pulled total RNA out of unfractionated whole blood. TCRdb used MiXCR to reprocess the 5' RACE reads, holding one entry per CDR3 protein. The sample consists of about 81,000 distinct CDR3 sequences, more than 7% of them appearing once. The source is a male donor in good health.

Of note for this clonotype: This may be a read error, as it is one base from a much larger clone. The V and J genes are TRBV20-1 and TRBJ1-5; the D gene is possibly TRBD1 (6 bases). The CDR3 consists of 15 residues. Germline CDR1 and CDR2: DFQATT and SNEGSKA (reference sequence). V lost 4 bases and J lost 4, with 17 bases in between. The chain's CDR3 is CSAIPLRDNNQPQHF. The CDR3 nucleotides are TGCAGTGCTATCCCCCTCCGGGACAATAATCAGCCCCAGCATTTT.

This clonotype was seen ten or more times. V usage is TRBV20-1 and J usage is TRBJ2-7; D perhaps matches TRBD2 (6 bases). This CDR3 spans 15 amino acids. Germline CDR1 DFQATT, CDR2 SNEGSKA (reference sequence). V lost 6 bases and J 0 bases, leaving 18 bases between the germline ends. The CDR3 nucleotides read TGCAGTGCAACCCCCGGGACTGGGGCCTCCTACGAGCAGTACTTC. Translating it yields CSATPGTGASYEQYF.

This clonotype occurred many times. The V call is TRBV25-1, the J call TRBJ1-2; weak D call: TRBD1 (6 bases). Per germline, CDR1 MGHDK and CDR2 SYGVNS. The V gene lost 4 bases and the J gene lost 1 base, with 25 bases spanning the gap. This CDR3 has 19 amino acids. CDR3 residues: CASSAPTGTAHALNYGYTF. In nucleotides, the CDR3 is TGTGCCAGCAGTGCTCCTACAGGGACGGCCCACGCCCTTAACTATGGCTACACCTTC.

The chain is built from TRBV11-1 and TRBJ1-1, with 9 bases matching TRBD1. The germline V gene encodes CDR1 SGHAT and CDR2 FQDESV (reference sequence). V was clipped by 5 bases and J by 2 bases; unmatched bases: 9. The CDR3 totals 16 residues. CDR3 protein: CASSLRTGAPNTEAFF. The DNA for the CDR3 is TGTGCCAGCAGCCTTCGGACAGGGGCCCCCAACACTGAAGCTTTCTTT.

In its sample, this clonotype was seen a few times. V and J are TRBV7-2 and TRBJ1-5, with D uncertain. Germline lookup yields CDR1 SGHTA and CDR2 FQGNSA. The CDR3 has 18 residues. V was clipped by 4 bases and J by 9 bases, with 28 bases between them. CDR3 bases: TGTGCCAGCAGCTCCAACCTACGCCGGCAGCTCCCAGGTGGGCCCCAGCATTTT. It encodes CASSSNLRRQLPGGPQHF.

This clonotype was counted ten times or more. The rearrangement joins TRBV6-1 to TRBJ2-7; 15 nucleotides agree with TRBD2. Losses at the gene ends were 6 bases for V and 1 base for J; bases not matched to a gene: 10. Germline CDR1 MNHNS, CDR2 SASEGT. The length of the CDR3 is 18 residues. The CDR3 reads CASRRVGLAGGLSYEQYF. The DNA for the CDR3 is TGTGCCAGCAGACGGGTGGGACTAGCGGGGGGATTATCCTACGAGCAGTACTTC.

This clonotype appeared many times. V and J are TRBV29-1 and TRBJ1-1; D possibly corresponds to TRBD1 (6 bases). This CDR3 is built from 13 residues. Trimming removed 3 bases at V and 1 base at J, with 9 bases between. Germline lookup yields CDR1 SQVTM and CDR2 ANQGSEA. The CDR3 DNA is TGCAGCGTTGACGGGGGGCAGAACACTGAAGCTTTCTTT. The encoded protein is CSVDGGQNTEAFF.

This chain joins TRBV6-1 and TRBJ1-1; D unresolved. CDR1 and CDR2 from the germline V gene are MNHNS and SASEGT. The CDR3 length is 15 residues. V was shortened by 0 bases and J by 4 bases, with 12 bases between the two germline ends. The DNA of the CDR3 is TGTGCCAGCAGTGAAGCGCGAAGGGTTAGCACTGAAGCTTTCTTT. It codes for CASSEARRVSTEAFF.

This clonotype was seen ten or more times. The genes are TRBV6-1 and TRBJ2-6, with D uncertain. The CDR3 sequence is 15 residues long. In germline, CDR1 is MNHNS, CDR2 SASEGT. V lost 3 bases, J lost 2 bases, and 8 bases lay in between. DNA of the CDR3: TGTGCCAGCAGTGAGATGACAACTGGGGCCAACGTCCTGACTTTC. This gives the protein CASSEMTTGANVLTF.

This clonotype has ten or more counts. V is TRBV20-1 and J is TRBJ1-5; D gene ambiguous. Germline assignment: CDR1 DFQATT and CDR2 SNEGSKA (reference sequence). Between the trimmed V and J ends, which lost 3 bases and 5 bases, there was a span of 11 bases. This CDR3 spans 13 amino acids. CDR3 protein: CSASRGVDQPQHF. In DNA, the CDR3 is TGCAGTGCTAGTCGTGGGGTCGATCAGCCCCAGCATTTT.

This clonotype appeared many times. The chain has TRBV12-3 or TRBV12-4 and TRBJ2-6; D is undetermined. The CDR3 totals 13 residues. V gave up 6 bases and J gave up 1 base, with 4 bases separating them. CDR3 in amino acids: CASSSSGANVLTF. CDR3 bases: TGTGCCAGCAGCTCGTCTGGGGCCAACGTCCTGACTTTC.

This clonotype was counted only a few times. The gene calls are TRBV6-5 and TRBJ1-6, with D perhaps matching TRBD1 (6 bases). V lost 2 bases and J lost 16, with 15 bases in between. Germline V gene data show CDR1 as MNHEY and CDR2 as SVGAGI. This CDR3 comprises 13 residues. The DNA of the CDR3 is TGTGCCAGCAGTTACCAGGACAGACCTCTTCTCCACTTT. Protein: CASSYQDRPLLHF.

The gene calls are TRBV10-3 and TRBJ2-2; 13 bases are shared with TRBD2. CDR1 is ENHRY and CDR2 is SYGVKD in the germline V gene. The junction had 5 bases not matched to a gene; V was cut back by 10 bases and J by 3 bases. This CDR3 is 15 amino acids long. CDR3 loop: CATRLAGGDTGELFF. CDR3 DNA sequence: TGTGCCACCCGACTAGCGGGAGGAGACACCGGGGAGCTGTTTTTT.

This clonotype was counted many times. The chain combines TRBV3-1 with TRBJ2-7, with 8 bases fitting TRBD1. V lost 1 base, J lost 4 bases, and 3 bases stayed unmatched. The germline V gene has CDR1 LGHDT and CDR2 YNNKEL (reference sequence). There are 14 residues in the CDR3. CDR3 sequence (DNA): TGTGCCAGCAGCCAAGCTACAGGGGGATACGAGCAGTACTTC. As protein: CASSQATGGYEQYF.

This clonotype showed up just a few times. The chain recombines TRBV6-6 with TRBJ1-1; no clear D. The CDR3 runs 15 residues. In germline, CDR1 is MNHNY, CDR2 SVGAGI (reference sequence). V lost 0 bases, J lost 4 bases, and 12 bases lay in between. CDR3 DNA: TGTGCCAGCAGTTACTCGATACCCCGAGGCACTGAAGCTTTCTTT. The encoded protein is CASSYSIPRGTEAFF.

V and J are TRBV13 and TRBJ1-5; maybe TRBD1 (6 bases). The CDR3 is made up of 15 amino acids. Between the trimmed V and J ends, which lost 5 bases and 7 bases, there was a span of 18 bases. Germline CDR1 PRHDT, CDR2 FYEKMQ (reference sequence). CDR3 in DNA: TGTGCCAGCAGCCCCCCCCGCAGGGGAGGGCAGCCCCAGCATTTT. As protein: CASSPPRRGGQPQHF.

This clonotype was observed a handful of times. The gene calls are TRBV7-2 and TRBJ1-1, with a weak D call TRBD1 (5 bases). CDR3 length: 16 residues. The V and J ends lost 1 base and 0 bases respectively, with 12 bases between them. In germline, CDR1 is SGHTA, CDR2 FQGNSA. The CDR3 reads CASSLVGGAVNTEAFF. In DNA, the CDR3 is TGTGCCAGCAGCTTAGTAGGCGGGGCCGTGAACACTGAAGCTTTCTTT.

This clonotype has ten or more counts. This chain joins TRBV20-1 and TRBJ1-5; D uncertain. Germline V gene sequence: CDR1 DFQATT, CDR2 SNEGSKA (reference sequence). V lost 1 base and J lost 1, with 11 bases in between. CDR3 size: 15 residues. CDR3 region: CSARVGVRSNQPQHF. The CDR3 region has the DNA TGCAGTGCTAGAGTCGGGGTAAGAAGCAATCAGCCCCAGCATTTT.

This clonotype has at least ten counts. The chain recombines TRBV28 with TRBJ2-1; D may be TRBD1 (6 bases). Deletions cut 5 bases from V and 2 bases from J, with 16 bases between. The CDR3 spans 16 residues. Germline V gives CDR1 MDHEN, CDR2 SYDVKM. This CDR3 is CASSLSLGATYNEQFF. Here the CDR3 DNA reads TGTGCCAGCAGTCTATCCTTGGGGGCCACCTACAATGAGCAGTTCTTC.

In this sample, this clonotype is medium-sized (0.01 to 0.1%). This chain links TRBV6-4 with TRBJ2-2, with 9 bases lining up with TRBD1. V lost 3 bases and J lost 4; bases outside the gene matches: 3. The CDR3 totals 15 residues. The germline gives CDR1 MRHNA, CDR2 SNTAGT. The CDR3 region is CASSEGQGGTGELFF. CDR3 nucleotides: TGTGCCAGCAGTGAGGGACAGGGCGGCACCGGGGAGCTGTTTTTT.

This clonotype was counted ten times or more. The gene calls are TRBV15 and TRBJ1-1, with 7 bases that match TRBD1. Germline loops: CDR1 LNHNV, CDR2 YYDKDF (reference sequence). The ends lost 0 bases at V and 1 base at J; junction bases unmatched: 2. The CDR3 consists of 15 residues. The CDR3, as DNA: TGTGCCACCAGCAGAGAAGGGGGCGAGAACACTGAAGCTTTCTTT. It specifies CATSREGGENTEAFF.

J is TRBJ1-1 and V is TRBV29-1, with D unresolved. The germline V gene encodes CDR1 SQVTM and CDR2 ANQGSEA. The CDR3 spans 11 residues. Trimming removed 4 bases from V and 4 bases from J, with 7 bases in between. CDR3 nucleotides: TGCAGCGTTGTAGTCAGCACTGAAGCTTTCTTT. It codes for CSVVVSTEAFF.

The chain joins TRBV12-3 or TRBV12-4 to TRBJ2-6; D call uncertain. This CDR3 contains 14 residues. The ends were cut back, 5 bases at V and 0 bases at J, with 5 bases in the middle. The CDR3 sequence is CASSTPSGANVLTF. CDR3 nucleotides: TGTGCCAGCAGTACCCCCTCTGGGGCCAACGTCCTGACTTTC.